The entry below gives a single T cell receptor beta chain sequence along with its context. The antigen is unknown. This entry comes from a study of shared clonotypes between healthy human individuals. General study findings and limits: Non-shared clonotypes had lower generation probabilities than clonotypes shared by all four sorted-subset donors.

The germline V gene has CDR1 MNHEY and CDR2 SMNVEV (reference sequence). This CDR3 spans 15 amino acids. Deletions cut 6 bases from V and 0 bases from J, with 11 bases between. The method was immunoSEQ multiplex PCR; TCRdb's version includes in-frame clones alone and lacks a portion of them. The repertoire consists of about 520,000 clones, with roughly 95% occurring once and the leading ten covering 0.05% to 0.08%. The sequence came from a woman in her 30s in good health. The chain joins TRBV27 to TRBJ1-4; the D gene is possibly TRBD1 (5 bases). The sample taken for sequencing was naive CD4+ T cells sorted from blood. Subset: CD45RA+ positively selected. The CDR3 nucleotides are TGTGCCAGCAGGAACACAGGAGCAACTAATGAAAAACTGTTTTTT. It codes for CASRNTGATNEKLFF.